There are a few counts of the clone carrying this T cell receptor beta chain. Treatment here: 15 to 20 received Ad26.COV2.S at low or high dose, single or two shots; several received placebo; per-sample allocation not given. On day 63 after the first injection, vaccine and placebo recipients gave samples. This sample is drawn from a study of Ad26.COV2.S vaccination and SARS-CoV-2 variants. The protocol was immunoSEQ multiplex PCR, while the TCRdb copy is restricted to in-frame clones and leaves out a portion. The profile shows about 350,000 clones, about 88% of them singletons. The germline gives CDR1 MGHRA, CDR2 YSYEKL. This CDR3 region has 14 residues. V lost 0 bases and J lost 6; bases outside the gene matches: 5.

The specimen comprised peripheral blood, sampled in a trial of Ad26.COV2.S vaccine versus placebo. The receptor's source is a person aged 18 to 65 who received the Ad26.COV2.S COVID-19 vaccine or a placebo. This chain links TRBV4-1 with TRBJ2-7; the match to TRBD1 covers 7 bases. The CDR3 DNA is TGCGCCAGCAGCCAAGATCGACAGGGTAGCGAGCAGTACTTC. As protein: CASSQDRQGSEQYF.